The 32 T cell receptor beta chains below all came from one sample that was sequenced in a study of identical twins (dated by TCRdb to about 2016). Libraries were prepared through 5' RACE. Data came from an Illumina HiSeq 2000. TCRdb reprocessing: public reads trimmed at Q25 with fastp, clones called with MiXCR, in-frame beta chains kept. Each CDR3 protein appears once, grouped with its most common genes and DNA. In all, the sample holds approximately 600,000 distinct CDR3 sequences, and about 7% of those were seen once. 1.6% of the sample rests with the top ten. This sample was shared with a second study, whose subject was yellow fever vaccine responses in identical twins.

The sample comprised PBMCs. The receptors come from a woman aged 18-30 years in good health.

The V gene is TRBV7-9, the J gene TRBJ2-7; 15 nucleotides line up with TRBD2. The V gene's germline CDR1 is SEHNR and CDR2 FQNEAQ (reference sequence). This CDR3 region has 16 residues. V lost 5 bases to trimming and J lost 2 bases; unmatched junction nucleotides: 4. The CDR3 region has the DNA TGTGCCAGCAGCAGGACTAGCGGGAGGGCCGCCTACGAGCAGTACTTC. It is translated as CASSRTSGRAAYEQYF. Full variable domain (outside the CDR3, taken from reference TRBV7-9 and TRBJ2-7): DTGVSQNPRHKITKRGQNVTFRCDPISEHNRLYWYRQTLGQGPEFLTYFQNEAQLEKSRLLSDRFSAERPKGSFSTLEIQRTEQGDSAMYLCASSRTSGRAAYEQYFGPGTRLTVT.

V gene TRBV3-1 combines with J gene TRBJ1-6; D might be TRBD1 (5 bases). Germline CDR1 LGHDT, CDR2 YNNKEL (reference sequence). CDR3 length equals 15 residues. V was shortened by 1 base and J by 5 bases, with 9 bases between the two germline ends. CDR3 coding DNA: TGTGCCAGCAGCCAAGCCGGGACCGATAATTCACCCCTCCACTTT. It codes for CASSQAGTDNSPLHF.

This chain's CDR3 is CATPCLGRVSYEQYF. The CDR3 DNA is TGTGCCACCCCGTGTCTTGGTAGGGTTTCCTACGAGCAGTACTTC. The chain is built from TRBV7-3 and TRBJ2-7; D gene ambiguous. The germline gives CDR1 SGHTA, CDR2 FQGTGA. Between the trimmed V and J ends, which lost 10 bases and 1 base, there was a span of 20 bases. The CDR3 is 15 amino acids.

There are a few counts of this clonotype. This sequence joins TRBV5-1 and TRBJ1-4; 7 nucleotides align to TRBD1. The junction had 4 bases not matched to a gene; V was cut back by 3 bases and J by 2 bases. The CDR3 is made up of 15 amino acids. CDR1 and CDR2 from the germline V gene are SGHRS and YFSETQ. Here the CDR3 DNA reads TGCGCCAGCAGCTCGTTGACAGGGACTAATGAAAAACTGTTTTTT. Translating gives CASSSLTGTNEKLFF.

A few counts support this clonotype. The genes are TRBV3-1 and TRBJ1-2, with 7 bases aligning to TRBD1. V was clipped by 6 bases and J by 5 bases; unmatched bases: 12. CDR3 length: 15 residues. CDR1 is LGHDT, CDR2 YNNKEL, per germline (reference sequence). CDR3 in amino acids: CASSTAGQPIYGYTF. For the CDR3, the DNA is TGTGCCAGCAGTACCGCGGGACAGCCTATTTATGGCTACACCTTC.

This CDR3 is CASGLVWAGWYEQYF. The CDR3 DNA sequence: TGTGCTAGTGGTTTGGTATGGGCAGGGTGGTACGAGCAGTACTTC. The chain joins TRBV12-5 to TRBJ2-7; possible D gene TRBD1, 5 bases. The V gene's germline CDR1 is LGHNT and CDR2 FRNRAP. Trimming removed 0 bases from V and 4 bases from J, with 13 bases in between. The CDR3 contains 15 residues. Full variable domain (outside the CDR3, taken from reference TRBV12-5 and TRBJ2-7): DARVTQTPRHKVTEMGQEVTMRCQPILGHNTVFWYRQTMMQGLELLAYFRNRAPLDDSGMPKDRFSAEMPDATLATLKIQPSEPRDSAVYFCASGLVWAGWYEQYFGPGTRLTVT.

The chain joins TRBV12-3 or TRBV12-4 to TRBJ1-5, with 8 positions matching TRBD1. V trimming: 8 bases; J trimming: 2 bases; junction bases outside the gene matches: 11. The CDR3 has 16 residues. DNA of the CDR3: TGTGCCAGCGTTTCAGGGGTACAGGGGGGCAATCAGCCCCAGCATTTT. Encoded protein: CASVSGVQGGNQPQHF.

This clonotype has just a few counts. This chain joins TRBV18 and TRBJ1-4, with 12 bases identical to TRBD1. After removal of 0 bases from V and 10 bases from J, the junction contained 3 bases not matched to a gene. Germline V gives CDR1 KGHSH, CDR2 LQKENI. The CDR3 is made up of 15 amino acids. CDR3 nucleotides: TGTGCCAGCTCACCACCGGGACAGGGGGCATTAAAACTGTTTTTT. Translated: CASSPPGQGALKLFF. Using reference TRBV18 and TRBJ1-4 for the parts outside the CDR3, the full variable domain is NAGVMQNPRHLVRRRGQEARLRCSPMKGHSHVYWYRQLPEEGLKFMVYLQKENIIDESGMPKERFSAEFPKEGPSILRIQQVVRGDSAAYFCASSPPGQGALKLFFGSGTQLSVL.

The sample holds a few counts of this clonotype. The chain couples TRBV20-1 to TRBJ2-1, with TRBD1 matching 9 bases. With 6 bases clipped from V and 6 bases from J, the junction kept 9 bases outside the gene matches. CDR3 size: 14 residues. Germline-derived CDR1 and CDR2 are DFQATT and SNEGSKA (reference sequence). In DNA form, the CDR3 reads TGCAGTGCAAACCCCGGGACAGGGACCAATGAGCAGTTCTTC. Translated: CSANPGTGTNEQFF.

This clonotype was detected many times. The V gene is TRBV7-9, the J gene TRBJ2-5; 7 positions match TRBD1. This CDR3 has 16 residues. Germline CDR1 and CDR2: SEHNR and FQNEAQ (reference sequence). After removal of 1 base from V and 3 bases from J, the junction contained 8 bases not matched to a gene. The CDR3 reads CASSLDARGSKETQYF. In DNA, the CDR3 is TGTGCCAGCAGCTTAGATGCCAGGGGGTCGAAAGAGACCCAGTACTTC.

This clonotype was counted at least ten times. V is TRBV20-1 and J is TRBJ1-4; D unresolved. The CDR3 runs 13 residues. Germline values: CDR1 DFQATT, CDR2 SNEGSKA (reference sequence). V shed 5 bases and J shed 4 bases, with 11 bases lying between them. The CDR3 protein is CSARGQDNEKLFF. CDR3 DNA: TGCAGTGCTCGTGGGCAGGATAATGAAAAACTGTTTTTT.

The CDR3 sequence: CSVSKGGKVCEQYV. In nucleotides, the CDR3 is TGCAGCGTTAGCAAGGGTGGGAAGGTATGCGAGCAGTACGTC. V usage is TRBV29-1 and J usage is TRBJ2-7; no definite D call. V lost 5 bases to trimming and J lost 6 bases, with 20 bases between them. There are 14 residues in the CDR3. Per germline, CDR1 SQVTM and CDR2 ANQGSEA.

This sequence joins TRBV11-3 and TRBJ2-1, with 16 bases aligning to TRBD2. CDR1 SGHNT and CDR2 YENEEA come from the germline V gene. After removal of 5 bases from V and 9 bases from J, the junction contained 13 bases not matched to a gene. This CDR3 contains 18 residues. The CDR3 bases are TGTGCCAGCAGCCCCTATGGCGGGACTAGCGGGAGGGGCGGTGAGCAGTTCTTC. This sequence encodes CASSPYGGTSGRGGEQFF.

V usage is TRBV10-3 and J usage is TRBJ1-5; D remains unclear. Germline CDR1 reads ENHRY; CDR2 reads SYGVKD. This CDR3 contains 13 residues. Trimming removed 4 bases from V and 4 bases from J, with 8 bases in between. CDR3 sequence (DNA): TGTGCCATCAGTGTAATAGAAAATCAGCCCCAGCATTTT. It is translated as CAISVIENQPQHF.

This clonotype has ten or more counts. As DNA, the CDR3 is TGTGCCAGCTCACTCTTAGCGGGAGGTACCAACTCCTACAATGAGCAGTTCTTC. It translates to CASSLLAGGTNSYNEQFF. The V gene is TRBV18, the J gene TRBJ2-1; 10 bases line up with TRBD2. CDR3 length: 18 amino acids. Germline V gives CDR1 KGHSH, CDR2 LQKENI. J was trimmed by 0 bases and V by 4 bases; bases with no gene match: 9.

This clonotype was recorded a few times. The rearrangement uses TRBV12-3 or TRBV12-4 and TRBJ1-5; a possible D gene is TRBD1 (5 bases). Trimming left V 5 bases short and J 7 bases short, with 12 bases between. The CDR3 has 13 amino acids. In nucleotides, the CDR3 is TGTGCCAGCAGTCCCTTCGGGGACCAGCCCCAGCATTTT. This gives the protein CASSPFGDQPQHF.

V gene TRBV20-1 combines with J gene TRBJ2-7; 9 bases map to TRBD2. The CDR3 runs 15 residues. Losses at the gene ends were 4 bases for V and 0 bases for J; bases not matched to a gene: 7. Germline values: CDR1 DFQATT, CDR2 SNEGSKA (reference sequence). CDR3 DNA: TGCAGTGCTAAAATTCGTAGCGGGAGCTCCTACGAGCAGTACTTC. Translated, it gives CSAKIRSGSSYEQYF.

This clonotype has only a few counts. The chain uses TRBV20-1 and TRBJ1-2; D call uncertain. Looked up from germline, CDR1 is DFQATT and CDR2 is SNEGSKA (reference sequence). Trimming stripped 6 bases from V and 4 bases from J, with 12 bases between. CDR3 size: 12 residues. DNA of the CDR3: TGCAGTGCCGAGGGCCTTGCCTATGGCTACACCTTC. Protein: CSAEGLAYGYTF.

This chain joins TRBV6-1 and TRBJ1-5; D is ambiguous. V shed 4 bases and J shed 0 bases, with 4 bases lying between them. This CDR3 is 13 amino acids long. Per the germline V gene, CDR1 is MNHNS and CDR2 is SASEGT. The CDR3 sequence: CASSGFSNQPQHF. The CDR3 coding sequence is TGTGCCAGCAGTGGGTTTAGCAATCAGCCCCAGCATTTT.

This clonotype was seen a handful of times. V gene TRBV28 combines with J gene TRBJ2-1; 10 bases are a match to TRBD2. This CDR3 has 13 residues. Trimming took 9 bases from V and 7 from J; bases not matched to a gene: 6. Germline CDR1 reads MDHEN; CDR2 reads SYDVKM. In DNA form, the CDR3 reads TGTGCCAGTAGCGGGAGGTCTCGTAATGAGCAGTTCTTC. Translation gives CASSGRSRNEQFF.

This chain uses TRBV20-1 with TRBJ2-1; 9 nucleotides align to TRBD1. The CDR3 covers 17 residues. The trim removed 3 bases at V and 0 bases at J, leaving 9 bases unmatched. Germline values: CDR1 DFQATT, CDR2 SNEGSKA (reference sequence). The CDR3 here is CSARKGQGSISYNEQFF. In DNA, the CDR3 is TGCAGTGCTAGGAAGGGACAGGGCTCTATCTCCTACAATGAGCAGTTCTTC.

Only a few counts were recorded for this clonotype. The CDR3 sequence is CASWTRLNTGELFF. The CDR3, as DNA: TGTGCCAGCTGGACTCGCCTGAACACCGGGGAGCTGTTTTTT. This rearrangement joins TRBV2 to TRBJ2-2, with D maybe TRBD2 (5 bases). Trimming stripped 8 bases from V and 1 base from J, with 11 bases between. Germline-derived CDR1 and CDR2 are SNHLY and FYNNEI. This CDR3 is 14 amino acids long.

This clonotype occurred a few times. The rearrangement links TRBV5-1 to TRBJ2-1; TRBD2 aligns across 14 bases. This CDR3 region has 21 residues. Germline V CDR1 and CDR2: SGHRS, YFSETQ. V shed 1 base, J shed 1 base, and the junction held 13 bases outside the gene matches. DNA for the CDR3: TGCGCCAGCAGCTTGTGGGAGGGGGGGACTAGCGGGAGATCGTCCTACAATGAGCAGTTCTTC. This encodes CASSLWEGGTSGRSSYNEQFF.

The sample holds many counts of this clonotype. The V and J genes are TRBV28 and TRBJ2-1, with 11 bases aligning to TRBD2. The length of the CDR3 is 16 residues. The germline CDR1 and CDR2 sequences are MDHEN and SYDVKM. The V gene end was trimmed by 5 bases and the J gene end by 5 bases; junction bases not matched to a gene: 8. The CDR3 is CASSISSGRIDNEQFF. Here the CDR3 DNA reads TGTGCCAGCAGTATCTCTAGCGGGAGGATAGACAATGAGCAGTTCTTC. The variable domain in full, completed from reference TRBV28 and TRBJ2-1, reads DVKVTQSSRYLVKRTGEKVFLECVQDMDHENMFWYRQDPGLGLRLIYFSYDVKMKEKGDIPEGYSVSREKKERFSLILESASTNQTSMYLCASSISSGRIDNEQFFGPGTRLTVL.

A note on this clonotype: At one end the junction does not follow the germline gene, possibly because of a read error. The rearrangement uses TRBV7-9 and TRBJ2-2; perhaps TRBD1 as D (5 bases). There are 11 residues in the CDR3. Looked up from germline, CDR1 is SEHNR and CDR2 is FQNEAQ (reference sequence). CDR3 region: CTSSPGGELFF. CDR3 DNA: TGTACCAGCAGCCCAGGGGGGGAGCTGTTTTTT. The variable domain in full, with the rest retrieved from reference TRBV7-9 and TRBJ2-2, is DTGVSQNPRHKITKRGQNVTFRCDPISEHNRLYWYRQTLGQGPEFLTYFQNEAQLEKSRLLSDRFSAERPKGSFSTLEIQRTEQGDSAMYLCTSSPGGELFFGEGSRLTVL.

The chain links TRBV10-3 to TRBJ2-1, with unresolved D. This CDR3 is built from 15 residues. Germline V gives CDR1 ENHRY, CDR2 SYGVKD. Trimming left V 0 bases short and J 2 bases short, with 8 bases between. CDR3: CAISESRQAYNEQFF. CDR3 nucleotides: TGTGCCATCAGTGAGTCGCGGCAGGCCTACAATGAGCAGTTCTTC.

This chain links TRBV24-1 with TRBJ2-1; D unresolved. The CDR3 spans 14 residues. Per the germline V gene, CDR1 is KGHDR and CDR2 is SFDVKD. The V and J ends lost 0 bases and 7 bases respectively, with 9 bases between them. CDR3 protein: CATSDLRQPNEQFF. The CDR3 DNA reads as TGTGCCACCAGTGATTTGCGGCAGCCGAATGAGCAGTTCTTC.

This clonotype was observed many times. The CDR3 loop is CASRADSNQPQHF. For the CDR3, the DNA is TGCGCCAGCCGGGCAGATAGCAATCAGCCCCAGCATTTT. The chain employs TRBV5-1 and TRBJ1-5; D ambiguous. The CDR3 extends over 13 amino acids. Trimming removed 7 bases at V and 0 bases at J, with 8 bases between. Per germline, CDR1 SGHRS and CDR2 YFSETQ.

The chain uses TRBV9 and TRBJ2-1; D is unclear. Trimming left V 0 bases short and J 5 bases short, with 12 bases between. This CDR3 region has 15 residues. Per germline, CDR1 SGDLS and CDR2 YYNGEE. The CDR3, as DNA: TGTGCCAGCAGCGTAGCGTCTAGGGAACACAATGAGCAGTTCTTC. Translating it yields CASSVASREHNEQFF.

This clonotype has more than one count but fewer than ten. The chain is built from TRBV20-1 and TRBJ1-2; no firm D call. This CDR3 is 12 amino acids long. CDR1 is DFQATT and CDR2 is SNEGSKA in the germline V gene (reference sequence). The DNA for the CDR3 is TGCAGCGTCCCAACGGGTATCAGGGGCTACACCTTC. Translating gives CSVPTGIRGYTF.

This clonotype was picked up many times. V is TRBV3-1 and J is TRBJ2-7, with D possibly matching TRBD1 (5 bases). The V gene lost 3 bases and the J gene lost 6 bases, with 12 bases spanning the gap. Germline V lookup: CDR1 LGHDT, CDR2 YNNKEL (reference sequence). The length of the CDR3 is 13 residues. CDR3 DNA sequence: TGTGCCAGCAGCCATACGGACACAAGCGAGCAGTACGTC. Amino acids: CASSHTDTSEQYV.

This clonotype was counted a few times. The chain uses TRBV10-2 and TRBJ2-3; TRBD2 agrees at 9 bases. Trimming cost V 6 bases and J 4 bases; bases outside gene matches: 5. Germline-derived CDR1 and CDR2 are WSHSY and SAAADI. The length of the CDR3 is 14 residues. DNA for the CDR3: TGCGCCAGCAGATGGACTAGCGCTTCAGATACGCAGTATTTT. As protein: CASRWTSASDTQYF.